The next 7 T cell receptor beta chains were all read from a single sample in a study of cytomegalovirus exposure and HLA in healthy donors. Primers: 60 Vbeta forward and 13 Jbeta reverse. Only in-frame clones appear in the TCRdb table, and some are missing; sequencing was by immunoSEQ multiplex PCR. The sample lists about 170,000 clones, over 65% occurring once. Sequencing was carried out using PBMCs. The origin of the receptors is a female donor in good health and CMV-seronegative.

The chain is built from TRBV6-4 and TRBJ2-3, with 7 positions matching TRBD2. CDR1 is MRHNA, CDR2 SNTAGT, per germline. The CDR3 has 16 residues. J lost 0 bases, V lost 6 bases, and 9 bases had no gene match. CDR3 sequence: CASRLTSASSTDTQYF. CDR3 sequence (DNA): TGTGCCAGCAGGCTTACTAGCGCCTCTAGCACAGATACGCAGTATTTT.

The chain has TRBV7-3 and TRBJ2-1; maybe TRBD2 (5 bases). The germline gives CDR1 SGHTA, CDR2 FQGTGA. Trimming took 1 base from V and 9 from J, leaving 10 bases between them. CDR3 size: 13 residues. CDR3 residues: CASSLRLAGEQFF. CDR3 bases: TGTGCCAGCAGCTTAAGGCTAGCCGGTGAGCAGTTCTTC. Combining the CDR3 with reference TRBV7-3 and TRBJ2-1 gives the whole variable domain GAGVSQTPSNKVTEKGKYVELRCDPISGHTALYWYRQSLGQGPEFLIYFQGTGAADDSGLPNDRFFAVRPEGSVSTLKIQRTERGDSAVYLCASSLRLAGEQFFGPGTRLTVL.

This clone was seen once. A read error may produce the germline difference seen at one junction end. The chain carries TRBV7-9 and TRBJ2-1; the D is unclear. The germline gives CDR1 SEHNR, CDR2 FQNEAQ (reference sequence). The CDR3 is made up of 15 amino acids. CDR3 DNA sequence: TGTTCCAGCACCGGTAAACTTAGCTCCTACAATGAGCAGTTCTTC. Protein: CSSTGKLSSYNEQFF.

The V call is TRBV30, the J call TRBJ1-3; a possible D gene is TRBD1 (5 bases). CDR1 is GTSNPN and CDR2 is SVGIG in the germline V gene (reference sequence). This CDR3 has 13 residues. V was shortened by 7 bases and J by 3 bases, with 13 bases between the two germline ends. In nucleotides, the CDR3 is TGTGCCTTGACCCAGGGAAATGGAAACACCATATATTTT. This sequence encodes CALTQGNGNTIYF.

The V and J genes are TRBV30 and TRBJ2-1; TRBD2 matches 8 bases. J lost 4 bases, V lost 2 bases, and 7 bases had no gene match. The germline V gene encodes CDR1 GTSNPN and CDR2 SVGIG (reference sequence). This CDR3 has 15 amino acids. The CDR3 region has the DNA TGTGCCTGGAGTCGATTTAGCGGGGATTACAATGAGCAGTTCTTC. This translates into CAWSRFSGDYNEQFF.

J is TRBJ1-5 and V is TRBV18, with D possibly being TRBD1 (5 bases). From germline, CDR1 is KGHSH and CDR2 LQKENI. The CDR3 has 13 amino acids. V gave up 3 bases and J gave up 7 bases, with 10 bases separating them. The CDR3: CASSPQTEQPQHF. The DNA of the CDR3 is TGTGCCAGCTCACCTCAGACAGAGCAGCCCCAGCATTTT.

The J gene is TRBJ1-5, the V gene TRBV15; D remains ambiguous. The CDR3 is 14 residues long. The germline CDR1 and CDR2 sequences are LNHNV and YYDKDF (reference sequence). Trimming removed 3 bases from V and 0 bases from J, with 6 bases in between. CDR3 DNA: TGTGCCACCAGCAGTCACAGTAGCAATCAGCCCCAGCATTTT. Amino acid sequence: CATSSHSSNQPQHF.